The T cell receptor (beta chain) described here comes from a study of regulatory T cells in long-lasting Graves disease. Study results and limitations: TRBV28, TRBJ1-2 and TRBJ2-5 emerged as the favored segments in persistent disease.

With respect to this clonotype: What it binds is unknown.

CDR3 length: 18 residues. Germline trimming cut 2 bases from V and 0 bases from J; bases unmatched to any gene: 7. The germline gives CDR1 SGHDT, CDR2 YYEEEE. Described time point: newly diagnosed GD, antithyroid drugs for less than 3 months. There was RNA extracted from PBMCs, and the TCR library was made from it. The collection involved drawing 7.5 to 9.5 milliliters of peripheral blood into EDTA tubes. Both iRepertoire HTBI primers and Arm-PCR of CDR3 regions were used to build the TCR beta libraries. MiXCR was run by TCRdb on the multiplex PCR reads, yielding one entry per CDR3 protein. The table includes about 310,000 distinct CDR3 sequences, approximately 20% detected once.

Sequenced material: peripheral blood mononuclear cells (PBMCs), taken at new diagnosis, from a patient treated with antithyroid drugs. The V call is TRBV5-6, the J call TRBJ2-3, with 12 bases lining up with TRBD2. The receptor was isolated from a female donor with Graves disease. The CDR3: CASSLGLAGTFSTDTQYF. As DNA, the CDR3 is TGTGCCAGCAGCTTAGGACTAGCGGGAACCTTTAGCACAGATACGCAGTATTTT.